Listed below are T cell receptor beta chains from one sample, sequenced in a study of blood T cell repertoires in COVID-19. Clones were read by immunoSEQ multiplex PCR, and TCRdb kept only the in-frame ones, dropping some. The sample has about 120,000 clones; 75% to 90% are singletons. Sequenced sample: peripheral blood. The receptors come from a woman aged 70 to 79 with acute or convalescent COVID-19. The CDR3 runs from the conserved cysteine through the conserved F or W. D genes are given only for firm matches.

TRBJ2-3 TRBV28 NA CASKSAGLDTQYF
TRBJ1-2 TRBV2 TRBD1 CASSRTGGDGYTF
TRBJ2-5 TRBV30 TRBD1 CAWGGQGAGETQYF
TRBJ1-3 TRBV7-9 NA CASSFSGRGRNTIYF
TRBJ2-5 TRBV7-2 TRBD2 CASTPTSGSQETQYF
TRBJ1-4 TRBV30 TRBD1 CAWRTSGTGNEKLFF
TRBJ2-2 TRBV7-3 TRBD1 CASSFYGTGFNANTGELFF
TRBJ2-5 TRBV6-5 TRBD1 CASSPTGTGGETQYF
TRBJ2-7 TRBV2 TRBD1 CASILDRGQEQYF
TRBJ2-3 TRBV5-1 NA CASSPHGVEVTSTDTQYF
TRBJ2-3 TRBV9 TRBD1 CASSGGTGSTDTQYF
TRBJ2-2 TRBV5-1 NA CASSKGAGAGELFF
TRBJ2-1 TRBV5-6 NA CASSHRGYNEQFF
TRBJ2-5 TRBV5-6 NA CASSTAVGAQETQYF
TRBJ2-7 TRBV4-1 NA CASSQVPTYEQYF
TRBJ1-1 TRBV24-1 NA CATKTTGSEAFF
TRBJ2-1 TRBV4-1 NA CASSPRITGDFGNEQFF
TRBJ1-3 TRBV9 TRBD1 CASSATTGTGSGLGNTIYF
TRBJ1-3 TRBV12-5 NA CASGTPLREGNTIYF
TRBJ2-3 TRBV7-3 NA CASSSRSPGGTDTQYF
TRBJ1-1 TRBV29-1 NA CSVEDPSRATEAFF
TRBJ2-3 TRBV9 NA CASSPHSSGGADTQYF
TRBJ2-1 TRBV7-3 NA CASSSGYEQFF
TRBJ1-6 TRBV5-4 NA CASSSQGRNNSPLHF
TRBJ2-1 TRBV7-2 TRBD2 CASSSSGGAYEQFF
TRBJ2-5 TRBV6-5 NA CASTVNQETQYF
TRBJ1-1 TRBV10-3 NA CAISGNTGNTEAFF
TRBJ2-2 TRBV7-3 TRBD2 CASSGSGLAALTGELFF
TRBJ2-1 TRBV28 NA CASNGGHNNEQFF
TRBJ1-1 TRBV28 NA CASSSPTDGTEAFF
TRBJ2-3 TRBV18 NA CASSPFTDTQYF
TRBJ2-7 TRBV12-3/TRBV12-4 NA CASSMRYEQYF
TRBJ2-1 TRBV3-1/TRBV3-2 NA CASSQDGDFYNEQFF
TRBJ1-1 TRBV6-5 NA CASRRAGSNTEAFF
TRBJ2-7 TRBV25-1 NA CASSEYSEQYF
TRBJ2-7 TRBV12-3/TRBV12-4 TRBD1 CASSSTTGFEQYF
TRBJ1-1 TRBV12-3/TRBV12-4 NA CASRRSERSEAFF
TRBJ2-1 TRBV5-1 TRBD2 CASSLGSSGGAVDEQFF
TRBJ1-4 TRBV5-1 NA CASSLGQGGEKLFF
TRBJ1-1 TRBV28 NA CASLYGGSTEAFF
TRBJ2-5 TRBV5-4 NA CASSPQGWRMETQYF
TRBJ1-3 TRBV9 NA CASSPRVPRGNTIYF